The 8 T cell receptor beta chains below all came from one sample that was sequenced in a study of cytotoxic CD8 clonotypes in ibrutinib-treated CLL. Sequenced by immunoSEQ multiplex PCR; TCRdb stores in-frame clones only, minus some. The data show approximately 97,000 clones, with around 77% seen just once and about 22% held by the top ten. This sample comprised PBMCs, obtained after 24 months of ibrutinib treatment. Source of these receptors: a human donor with chronic lymphocytic leukemia.

The genes are TRBV18 and TRBJ2-6, with a tentative D call TRBD1 (5 bases). The V gene lost 4 bases and the J gene lost 0 bases, with 10 bases spanning the gap. Germline V CDR1 and CDR2: KGHSH, LQKENI. The CDR3 runs 16 residues. The CDR3 loop reads CASSQGFSSGANVLTF. CDR3 DNA: TGTGCCAGCTCACAGGGGTTTAGCTCTGGGGCCAACGTCCTGACTTTC.

J is TRBJ2-7 and V is TRBV9; D call uncertain. This CDR3 contains 16 residues. Trimming pared 1 base from V and 1 base from J, leaving 15 bases between. The germline V gene has CDR1 SGDLS and CDR2 YYNGEE. The CDR3 DNA is TGTGCCAGCAGCGTATCCCCAAAAACGATGTCCTACGAGCAGTACTTC. This codes for CASSVSPKTMSYEQYF.

V is TRBV18 and J is TRBJ1-4; 9 nucleotides line up with TRBD1. V trimming: 6 bases; J trimming: 5 bases; junction bases outside the gene matches: 4. Germline assignment: CDR1 KGHSH and CDR2 LQKENI. The CDR3 runs 14 residues. CDR3 loop: CASSQDRGNEKLFF. CDR3 in DNA: TGTGCCAGCTCTCAGGACAGGGGAAATGAAAAACTGTTTTTT.

The CDR3 loop is CASSLVEDTQYF. The CDR3 DNA is TGTGCCAGCAGCTTAGTTGAGGATACGCAGTATTTT. V usage is TRBV7-9 and J usage is TRBJ2-3; no reliable D call. The CDR3 totals 12 residues. Per the germline V gene, CDR1 is SEHNR and CDR2 is FQNEAQ (reference sequence). V lost 1 base and J 6 bases, leaving 5 bases between the germline ends.

The chain combines TRBV19 with TRBJ2-3, with TRBD1 matching over 9 bases. V lost 5 bases to trimming and J lost 6 bases; unmatched junction nucleotides: 6. The germline V gene has CDR1 LNHDA and CDR2 SQIVND (reference sequence). The CDR3 runs 14 residues. The DNA for the CDR3 is TGTGCCAGTAGTGCCCGGGACAGGGCTGATACGCAGTATTTT. Translated, it gives CASSARDRADTQYF.

V usage is TRBV1 and J usage is TRBJ1-2. TRBV1 is a documented pseudogene. The CDR3 covers 16 residues. CDR3 in amino acids: CTSSQDLVPPRGGYTF. CDR3 in DNA: TGCACCAGCAGCCAAGATCTTGTTCCTCCTCGAGGCGGCTACACCTTC.

This clone has a single count. The V gene is TRBV7-9, the J gene TRBJ2-5; 12 nucleotides align to TRBD2. CDR3 length: 16 amino acids. The V gene's germline CDR1 is SEHNR and CDR2 FQNEAQ (reference sequence). V shed 1 base and J 5 bases; nucleotides not matched to a gene: 5. In DNA form, the CDR3 reads TGTGCCAGCAGCTTAGGGCTAGCGGGGGGGCCGGAGACCCAGTACTTC. Protein sequence: CASSLGLAGGPETQYF.

V is TRBV14 and J is TRBJ2-1; 10 bases are a match to TRBD2. Germline V CDR1 and CDR2: SGHDN, FVKESK. Trimming at V came to 0 bases and at J to 7 bases, leaving 9 bases not matched to a gene. The CDR3 is 17 residues long. In DNA, the CDR3 is TGTGCCAGCAGCCAAGAGATCCTAGCGGGAGTTGCAAATGAGCAGTTCTTC. It translates to CASSQEILAGVANEQFF.